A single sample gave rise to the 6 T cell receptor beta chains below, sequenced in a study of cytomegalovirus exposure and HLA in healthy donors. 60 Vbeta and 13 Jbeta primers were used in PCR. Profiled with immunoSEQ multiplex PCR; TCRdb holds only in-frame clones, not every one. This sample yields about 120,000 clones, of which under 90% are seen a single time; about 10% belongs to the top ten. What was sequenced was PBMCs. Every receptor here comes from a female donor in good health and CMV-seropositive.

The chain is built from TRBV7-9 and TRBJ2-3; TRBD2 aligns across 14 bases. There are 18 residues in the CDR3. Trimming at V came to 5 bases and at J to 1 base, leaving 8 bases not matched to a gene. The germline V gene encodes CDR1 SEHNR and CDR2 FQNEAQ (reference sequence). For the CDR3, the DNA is TGTGCCAGCAGCCCCCAGACTAGCGGGGGGGAGGGCACAGATACGCAGTATTTT. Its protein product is CASSPQTSGGEGTDTQYF.

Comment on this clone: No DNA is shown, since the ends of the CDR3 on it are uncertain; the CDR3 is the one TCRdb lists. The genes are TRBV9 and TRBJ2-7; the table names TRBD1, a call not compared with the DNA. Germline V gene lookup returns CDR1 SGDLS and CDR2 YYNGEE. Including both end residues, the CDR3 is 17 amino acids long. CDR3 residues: CASGRVFGQGSSYEHYF.

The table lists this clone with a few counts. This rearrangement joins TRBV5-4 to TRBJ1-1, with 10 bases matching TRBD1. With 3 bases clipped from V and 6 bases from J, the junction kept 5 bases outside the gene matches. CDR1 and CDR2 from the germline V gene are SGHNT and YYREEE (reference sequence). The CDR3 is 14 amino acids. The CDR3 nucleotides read TGTGCCAGCAGCTCTGGGACAGGGGTGCCTGAAGCTTTCTTT. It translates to CASSSGTGVPEAFF.

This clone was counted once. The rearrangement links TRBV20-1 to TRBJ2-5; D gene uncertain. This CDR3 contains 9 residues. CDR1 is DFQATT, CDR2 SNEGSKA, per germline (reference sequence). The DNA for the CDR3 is TGCAGGGCCCCCGAGACCCAGTACTTC. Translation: CRAPETQYF.

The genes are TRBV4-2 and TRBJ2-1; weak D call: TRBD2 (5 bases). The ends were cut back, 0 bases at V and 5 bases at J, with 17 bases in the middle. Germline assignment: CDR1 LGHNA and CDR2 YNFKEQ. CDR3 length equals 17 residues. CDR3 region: CASSQDLARIGNNEQFF. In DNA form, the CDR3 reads TGTGCCAGCAGCCAAGATCTAGCTAGAATAGGGAACAATGAGCAGTTCTTC.

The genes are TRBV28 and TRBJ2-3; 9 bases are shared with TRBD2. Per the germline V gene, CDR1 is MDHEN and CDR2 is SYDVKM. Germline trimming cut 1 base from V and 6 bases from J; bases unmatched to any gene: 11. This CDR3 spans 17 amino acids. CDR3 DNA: TGTGCCAGCAGTTTATACCTCGGCGGGGGGGCCGATGATACGCAGTATTTT. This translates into CASSLYLGGGADDTQYF. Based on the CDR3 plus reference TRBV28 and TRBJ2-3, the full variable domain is DVKVTQSSRYLVKRTGEKVFLECVQDMDHENMFWYRQDPGLGLRLIYFSYDVKMKEKGDIPEGYSVSREKKERFSLILESASTNQTSMYLCASSLYLGGGADDTQYFGPGTRLTVL.